These 21 T cell receptor beta chains originate from one sample sequenced in a study of CD8 T cells in Susac syndrome. RNA, at about 0.5 to 1 ug, was reverse transcribed with random hexamers. TCRdb recomputed calls from the immunoSEQ multiplex PCR reads with MiXCR, one row per CDR3 protein. This sample has 150,000 or so distinct CDR3 sequences; 95% to 96% occur once, and the top ten carry 0.13% to 0.15%. Sequenced sample: CD8+ T cells from PBMCs. These receptors were collected from a human donor with multiple sclerosis.

V usage is TRBV4-1 and J usage is TRBJ2-3, with 8 bases lining up with TRBD2. This CDR3 has 16 amino acids. J lost 2 bases, V lost 4 bases, and 8 bases had no gene match. CDR1 is MGHRA and CDR2 is YSYEKL in the germline V gene. The CDR3 reads CASSRTGGVPTDTQYF. CDR3 coding DNA: TGCGCCAGCAGCCGTACCGGGGGGGTTCCCACAGATACGCAGTATTTT.

The rearrangement joins TRBV13 to TRBJ2-4, with D perhaps matching TRBD2 (6 bases). CDR3 length equals 17 residues. Trimming removed 0 bases at V and 0 bases at J, with 12 bases between. Germline loops: CDR1 PRHDT, CDR2 FYEKMQ (reference sequence). The CDR3 sequence: CASSLGPGLEAKNIQYF. In DNA, the CDR3 is TGTGCCAGCAGCTTAGGCCCGGGACTGGAAGCCAAAAACATTCAGTACTTC.

The chain employs TRBV2 and TRBJ1-3, with D uncertain. Germline lookup yields CDR1 SNHLY and CDR2 FYNNEI. This CDR3 is 14 amino acids long. V was trimmed by 3 bases and J by 3 bases, leaving 9 bases between them. The CDR3 loop is CASSDRLVGNTIYF. The CDR3 nucleotides are TGTGCCAGCAGTGACAGGCTTGTTGGAAACACCATATATTTT.

V and J are TRBV20-1 and TRBJ2-3, with 8 bases lining up with TRBD2. The CDR3 loop spans 14 amino acids. V lost 6 bases and J lost 6; bases outside the gene matches: 11. Germline CDR1 reads DFQATT; CDR2 reads SNEGSKA (reference sequence). CDR3 region: CSALSGGPRDTQYF. The DNA of the CDR3 is TGCAGTGCCCTAAGCGGGGGCCCTCGGGATACGCAGTATTTT.

The V and J genes are TRBV12-3 or TRBV12-4 and TRBJ2-7; D tentatively reads TRBD1 or TRBD2 (6 bases each). The CDR3 loop spans 14 amino acids. V gave up 3 bases and J gave up 2 bases, with 11 bases separating them. CDR3 region: CASSFGGPAYEQYV. In nucleotides, the CDR3 is TGTGCCAGCAGTTTTGGGGGGCCGGCCTACGAGCAGTACGTC.

The CDR3 DNA reads as TGCAGCGTCACAACAGGTTACGAGCAGTACTTC. Translated: CSVTTGYEQYF. The chain recombines TRBV29-1 with TRBJ2-7, with D possibly matching TRBD1 (5 bases). Trimming removed 6 bases at V and 4 bases at J, with 10 bases between. Germline-derived CDR1 and CDR2 are SQVTM and ANQGSEA. This CDR3 has 11 amino acids.

The rearrangement links TRBV11-2 to TRBJ1-2; TRBD1 might be the D (6 bases). Trimming took 0 bases from V and 8 from J, leaving 10 bases between them. This CDR3 is 13 amino acids long. Looked up from germline, CDR1 is SGHAT and CDR2 is FQNNGV. CDR3 region: CASSLDTGRGYTF. The CDR3 DNA reads as TGTGCCAGCAGCTTAGATACAGGGCGGGGCTACACCTTC.

The chain couples TRBV30 to TRBJ2-7; D is perhaps TRBD1 (5 bases). Germline V CDR1 and CDR2: GTSNPN, SVGIG (reference sequence). V was clipped by 3 bases and J by 4 bases, with 22 bases between them. The length of the CDR3 is 16 residues. The CDR3 nucleotides read TGTGCCTGGAGCACGGCGGTGGACACATATTTTTACGAGCAGTACTTC. Protein: CAWSTAVDTYFYEQYF.

V usage is TRBV19 and J usage is TRBJ2-7, with a possible D match to TRBD1 (5 bases). This CDR3 has 13 residues. Germline loops: CDR1 LNHDA, CDR2 SQIVND (reference sequence). The germline V and J ends were trimmed by 5 bases and 4 bases, with 12 bases remaining between them. In DNA, the CDR3 is TGTGCCAGTAGTGCCAAAGGGGAATACGAGCAGTACGTC. Protein sequence: CASSAKGEYEQYV.

This clonotype has just a few counts. The chain is built from TRBV7-9 and TRBJ2-5; D remains ambiguous. Trimming stripped 4 bases from V and 5 bases from J, with 14 bases between. CDR1 is SEHNR and CDR2 is FQNEAQ in the germline V gene (reference sequence). The length of the CDR3 is 14 residues. This CDR3 reads CASSSGWVLETQYF. The CDR3 coding sequence is TGTGCCAGCAGCTCGGGCTGGGTTTTGGAGACCCAGTACTTC.

The chain uses TRBV7-9 and TRBJ2-7; the match to TRBD1 covers 7 bases. The ends lost 3 bases at V and 2 bases at J; junction bases unmatched: 4. In germline, CDR1 is SEHNR, CDR2 FQNEAQ (reference sequence). The CDR3 contains 14 residues. CDR3 residues: CASSLGQRPYEQYF. As DNA, the CDR3 is TGTGCCAGCAGCTTGGGACAGCGTCCCTACGAGCAGTACTTC.

The chain carries TRBV30 and TRBJ2-7; D perhaps matches TRBD1 (5 bases). V was cut by 5 bases and J by 0 bases, with 14 bases left in between. The CDR3 length is 14 residues. The V gene's germline CDR1 is GTSNPN and CDR2 SVGIG (reference sequence). Written as DNA, the CDR3 is TGTGCCTGGTCCAGGGTCTCCAACTCCTACGAGCAGTACTTC. Its protein is CAWSRVSNSYEQYF. Filled out from reference TRBV30 and TRBJ2-7, the complete variable domain reads SQTIHQWPATLVQPVGSPLSLECTVEGTSNPNLYWYRQAAGRGLQLLFYSVGIGQISSEVPQNLSASRPQDRQFILSSKKLLLSDSGFYLCAWSRVSNSYEQYFGPGTRLTVT.

The genes are TRBV6-5 and TRBJ2-1; D is unclear. The CDR3 totals 12 residues. Germline lookup yields CDR1 MNHEY and CDR2 SVGAGI. V was shortened by 5 bases and J by 8 bases, with 10 bases between the two germline ends. In nucleotides, the CDR3 is TGTGCCAGCAGTGCGACCCCCCATGAGCAGTTCTTC. It encodes CASSATPHEQFF.

The chain has TRBV19 and TRBJ1-5; no clear D gene. This CDR3 comprises 12 residues. Trimming pared 7 bases from V and 3 bases from J, leaving 7 bases between. Per germline, CDR1 LNHDA and CDR2 SQIVND (reference sequence). In DNA form, the CDR3 reads TGTGCCAGTACCCTCCCCAATCAGCCCCAGCATTTT. This gives the protein CASTLPNQPQHF.

The genes are TRBV20-1 and TRBJ2-7; no reliable D call. CDR1 DFQATT and CDR2 SNEGSKA come from the germline V gene (reference sequence). The ends were cut back, 2 bases at V and 0 bases at J, with 8 bases in the middle. The CDR3 totals 13 residues. CDR3 loop: CSARSAGSYEQYV. The DNA for the CDR3 is TGCAGTGCTAGATCGGCAGGCTCCTACGAGCAGTACGTC.

The gene calls are TRBV2 and TRBJ2-7; D is uncertain. V was trimmed by 3 bases and J by 2 bases, leaving 8 bases between them. From germline, CDR1 is SNHLY and CDR2 FYNNEI. The CDR3 has 13 residues. The DNA for the CDR3 is TGTGCCAGCAGTGAGGATGGAGCCTACGAGCAGTACTTC. Its translation: CASSEDGAYEQYF.

This rearrangement joins TRBV30 to TRBJ2-7; no reliable D call. This CDR3 contains 13 residues. Germline CDR1 is GTSNPN and CDR2 is SVGIG (reference sequence). The V gene lost 3 bases and the J gene lost 2 bases, with 11 bases spanning the gap. The chain's CDR3 is CAWSESLAYEQYV. In DNA form, the CDR3 reads TGTGCCTGGAGCGAGTCCTTGGCCTACGAGCAGTACGTC.

The chain has TRBV7-8 and TRBJ2-3, with 9 bases matching TRBD2. The CDR3 is made up of 16 amino acids. Trimming at V came to 3 bases and at J to 0 bases, leaving 4 bases not matched to a gene. Germline CDR1 and CDR2: SGHVS and FQNEAQ. The CDR3 region is CASSFSGGGSTDTQYF. CDR3 coding DNA: TGTGCCAGCAGCTTTAGCGGGGGAGGAAGCACAGATACGCAGTATTTT. Based on the CDR3 plus reference TRBV7-8 and TRBJ2-3, the full variable domain is GAGVSQSPRYKVAKRGQDVALRCDPISGHVSLFWYQQALGQGPEFLTYFQNEAQLDKSGLPSDRFFAERPEGSVSTLKIQRTQQEDSAVYLCASSFSGGGSTDTQYFGPGTRLTVL.

This sequence joins TRBV5-6 and TRBJ1-5; 10 nucleotides line up with TRBD1. The junction had 7 bases not matched to a gene; V was cut back by 0 bases and J by 7 bases. CDR1 SGHDT and CDR2 YYEEEE come from the germline V gene. The CDR3 is 16 amino acids. CDR3 protein: CASSLARGTGDQPQHF. The DNA of the CDR3 is TGTGCCAGCAGCTTGGCTCGGGGGACAGGGGACCAGCCCCAGCATTTT.

This chain uses TRBV29-1 with TRBJ2-1; D is undetermined. V dropped 2 bases and J dropped 6 bases, with 17 bases sitting between them. This CDR3 comprises 15 residues. CDR1 and CDR2 from the germline V gene are SQVTM and ANQGSEA. Here the CDR3 DNA reads TGCAGCGTTGAAAGATGGGGTGAGCTCCGCAATGAGCAGTTCTTC. Translating gives CSVERWGELRNEQFF.

This sequence joins TRBV25-1 and TRBJ2-2; perhaps TRBD1 as D (7 bases). Trimming shortened V by 4 bases and J by 8 bases, and 11 bases separated the two germline ends. Germline CDR1 and CDR2: MGHDK and SYGVNS. This CDR3 has 13 residues. CDR3 in amino acids: CASSVGGQGELFF. CDR3 DNA: TGTGCCAGCAGTGTGGGGGGACAGGGGGAGCTGTTTTTT.